This T cell receptor beta chain comes out of a study of blood T cell repertoires in COVID-19. V trimming: 3 bases; J trimming: 4 bases; junction bases outside the gene matches: 12. CDR1 LNHDA and CDR2 SQIVND come from the germline V gene (reference sequence). CDR3 length equals 18 residues. Profiled with immunoSEQ multiplex PCR; TCRdb holds only in-frame clones, not every one. The sample includes 210,000 or so clones, 90% of them seen just once. Sequencing was performed on peripheral blood. The chain carries TRBV19 and TRBJ2-3, with 11 bases lining up with TRBD2. The clonotype comes from a man aged 25-45 years with COVID-19, enrolled during active disease. CDR3: CASSMPWSSGRWPDTQYF. The CDR3 bases are TGTGCCAGTAGTATGCCGTGGTCTAGCGGGAGGTGGCCAGATACGCAGTATTTT. Looking up the rest from reference TRBV19 and TRBJ2-3 gives the full variable domain: DGGITQSPKYLFRKEGQNVTLSCEQNLNHDAMYWYRQDPGQGLRLIYYSQIVNDFQKGDIAEGYSVSREKKESFPLTVTSAQKNPTAFYLCASSMPWSSGRWPDTQYFGPGTRLTVL.